Listed below are T cell receptor beta chains from one sample, sequenced in a study of long-term antiretroviral therapy in people with HIV. Assay used: immunoSEQ multiplex PCR; TCRdb lists only in-frame clones, some missing. The sample has 30,000 to 35,000 clones; over 75% are singletons. Sample: unsorted PBMCs, taken 0.8 years before starting antiretroviral therapy. Receptor source: a man younger than 30 with HIV. The CDR3 runs from the conserved cysteine through the conserved F or W. A D gene is named only where the DNA matches it firmly. Expanded clones get a size class; other rows say once, few or many, or leave the size out.

J gene: TRBJ2-2; V gene: TRBV5-1; D gene: .; clone size: .; CDR3 protein: CASSAGVITGELFF; CDR3 DNA: TGCGCCAGCAGTGCAGGGGTGATCACCGGGGAGCTGTTTTTT
J gene: TRBJ1-5; V gene: TRBV7-2; D gene: .; clone size: few; CDR3 protein: CASSLGNQPQHF; CDR3 DNA: TGTGCCAGCAGCTTAGGTAATCAGCCCCAGCATTTT
J gene: TRBJ2-5; V gene: TRBV30; D gene: TRBD1; clone size: .; CDR3 protein: CAWSSRTGGETQYF; CDR3 DNA: TGTGCCTGGAGTTCCCGGACAGGGGGAGAGACCCAGTACTTC
J gene: TRBJ2-5; V gene: TRBV4-1; D gene: TRBD1; clone size: .; CDR3 protein: CASSLSPSVQGETQYF; CDR3 DNA: TGCGCCAGCAGCCTTAGCCCAAGCGTACAGGGGGAGACCCAGTACTTC
J gene: TRBJ2-3; V gene: TRBV5-1; D gene: .; clone size: .; CDR3 protein: CASRVGFGDTQYF; CDR3 DNA: TGCGCCAGCAGAGTAGGGTTCGGGGATACGCAGTATTTT
J gene: TRBJ2-1; V gene: TRBV25-1; D gene: .; clone size: .; CDR3 protein: CASSEPGTLNEQFF; CDR3 DNA: TGTGCCAGCAGTGAGCCAGGGACTCTCAATGAGCAGTTCTTC
J gene: TRBJ1-1; V gene: TRBV7-9; D gene: .; clone size: .; CDR3 protein: CASSLGYPNTEAFF; CDR3 DNA: TGTGCCAGCAGCTTAGGGTATCCGAACACTGAAGCTTTCTTT
J gene: TRBJ2-6; V gene: TRBV15; D gene: .; clone size: .; CDR3 protein: CATSREIGFSSGANVLTF; CDR3 DNA: TGTGCCACCAGCAGAGAAATCGGGTTTAGCTCTGGGGCCAACGTCCTGACTTTC
J gene: TRBJ1-4; V gene: TRBV7-9; D gene: .; clone size: .; CDR3 protein: CASSWDGGEKLFF; CDR3 DNA: TGTGCCAGCAGCTGGGACGGAGGGGAAAAACTGTTTTTT
J gene: TRBJ2-5; V gene: TRBV7-3; D gene: .; clone size: .; CDR3 protein: CASSRGHKETQYF; CDR3 DNA: TGTGCCAGCAGCCGGGGACATAAAGAGACCCAGTACTTC
J gene: TRBJ1-2; V gene: TRBV5-6; D gene: .; clone size: .; CDR3 protein: CASARDVRGSGYTF; CDR3 DNA: TGTGCCAGCGCTAGGGATGTTAGGGGGTCTGGCTACACCTTC
J gene: TRBJ1-1; V gene: TRBV19; D gene: .; clone size: .; CDR3 protein: CASSRGRISTEAFF; CDR3 DNA: TGTGCCAGTAGTAGGGGGCGTATCAGCACTGAAGCTTTCTTT
J gene: TRBJ1-2; V gene: TRBV18; D gene: .; clone size: once; CDR3 protein: CASSPGGIAYGYTF; CDR3 DNA: TGTGCCAGCTCACCTGGGGGAATAGCGTATGGCTACACCTTC
J gene: TRBJ2-5; V gene: TRBV7-2; D gene: .; clone size: .; CDR3 protein: CASSLWGDLQETQYF; CDR3 DNA: TGTGCCAGCAGCTTGTGGGGTGACCTACAAGAGACCCAGTACTTC
J gene: TRBJ1-5; V gene: TRBV15; D gene: .; clone size: .; CDR3 protein: CATSKDVRDPNQPQHF; CDR3 DNA: TGTGCCACCAGCAAAGACGTTCGGGACCCTAATCAGCCCCAGCATTTT
J gene: TRBJ2-3; V gene: TRBV4-3; D gene: .; clone size: .; CDR3 protein: CASSQGVGGHTQYF; CDR3 DNA: TGCGCCAGCAGCCAAGGGGTGGGCGGCCATACGCAGTATTTT
J gene: TRBJ2-1; V gene: TRBV29-1; D gene: .; clone size: .; CDR3 protein: CSVDIGGLGRYNYNEQFF; CDR3 DNA: TGCAGCGTTGATATCGGGGGGCTTGGCCGATACAATTACAATGAGCAGTTCTTC
J gene: TRBJ1-2; V gene: TRBV29-1; D gene: TRBD1; clone size: .; CDR3 protein: CSVVTGFRDRELNYGYTF; CDR3 DNA: TGCAGCGTTGTGACAGGGTTCCGGGACAGGGAATTGAACTATGGCTACACCTTC
J gene: TRBJ1-2; V gene: TRBV29-1; D gene: TRBD1; clone size: .; CDR3 protein: CSVIQGAQGYTF; CDR3 DNA: TGCAGCGTGATACAGGGGGCGCAGGGCTACACCTTC
J gene: TRBJ1-4; V gene: TRBV19; D gene: .; clone size: .; CDR3 protein: CASIRDGKLFF; CDR3 DNA: TGTGCCAGCATTCGGGACGGGAAACTGTTTTTT
J gene: TRBJ1-1; V gene: TRBV7-9; D gene: .; clone size: .; CDR3 protein: CASRENTEAFF; CDR3 DNA: TGTGCCAGCAGGGAGAACACTGAAGCTTTCTTT